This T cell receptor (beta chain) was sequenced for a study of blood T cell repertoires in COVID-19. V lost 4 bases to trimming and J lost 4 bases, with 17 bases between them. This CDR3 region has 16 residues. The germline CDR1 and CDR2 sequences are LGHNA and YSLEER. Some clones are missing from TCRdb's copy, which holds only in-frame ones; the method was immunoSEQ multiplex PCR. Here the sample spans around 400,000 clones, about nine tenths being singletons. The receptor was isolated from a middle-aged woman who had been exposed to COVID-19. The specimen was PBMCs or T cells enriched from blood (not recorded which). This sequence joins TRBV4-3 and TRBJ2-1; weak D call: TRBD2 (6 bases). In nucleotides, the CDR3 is TGCGCCAGCAGCCTGAACCGGGACTCCCCTTACAATGAGCAGTTCTTC. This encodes CASSLNRDSPYNEQFF.